By proportion, the clone carrying this TCR beta chain is large (0.1 to 1%). Its antigen is not known. This specimen comes from a study of early T cells in non-severe SARS-CoV-2 infection. Overall study: Chains from this unsorted whole-blood bulk RNA could not be paired.

CDR1 and CDR2 from the germline V gene are KGHSY and FQNENV. The CDR3 totals 11 residues. V lost 4 bases, J lost 8 bases, and 6 bases lay in between. Attached unique molecular identifiers marked individual cDNA molecules. A single record per CDR3 protein comes from TCRdb applying MiXCR to the 5' RACE reads. This table has some 42,000 distinct CDR3 sequences, approximately 6.3% appearing once. Study observations and caveats: The matching step, a VDJdb search, favored anti-spike CD8 responses and missed private and CD4 specificities.

This specimen consisted of whole blood, obtained at baseline. The chain employs TRBV16 and TRBJ2-1; D is ambiguous. The source is an adult who was a healthcare worker with PCR-confirmed SARS-CoV-2 infection or an uninfected control (not recorded which). The CDR3 loop reads CASSPRDEQFF. The CDR3, as DNA: TGTGCCAGCAGCCCTAGAGATGAGCAGTTCTTC.